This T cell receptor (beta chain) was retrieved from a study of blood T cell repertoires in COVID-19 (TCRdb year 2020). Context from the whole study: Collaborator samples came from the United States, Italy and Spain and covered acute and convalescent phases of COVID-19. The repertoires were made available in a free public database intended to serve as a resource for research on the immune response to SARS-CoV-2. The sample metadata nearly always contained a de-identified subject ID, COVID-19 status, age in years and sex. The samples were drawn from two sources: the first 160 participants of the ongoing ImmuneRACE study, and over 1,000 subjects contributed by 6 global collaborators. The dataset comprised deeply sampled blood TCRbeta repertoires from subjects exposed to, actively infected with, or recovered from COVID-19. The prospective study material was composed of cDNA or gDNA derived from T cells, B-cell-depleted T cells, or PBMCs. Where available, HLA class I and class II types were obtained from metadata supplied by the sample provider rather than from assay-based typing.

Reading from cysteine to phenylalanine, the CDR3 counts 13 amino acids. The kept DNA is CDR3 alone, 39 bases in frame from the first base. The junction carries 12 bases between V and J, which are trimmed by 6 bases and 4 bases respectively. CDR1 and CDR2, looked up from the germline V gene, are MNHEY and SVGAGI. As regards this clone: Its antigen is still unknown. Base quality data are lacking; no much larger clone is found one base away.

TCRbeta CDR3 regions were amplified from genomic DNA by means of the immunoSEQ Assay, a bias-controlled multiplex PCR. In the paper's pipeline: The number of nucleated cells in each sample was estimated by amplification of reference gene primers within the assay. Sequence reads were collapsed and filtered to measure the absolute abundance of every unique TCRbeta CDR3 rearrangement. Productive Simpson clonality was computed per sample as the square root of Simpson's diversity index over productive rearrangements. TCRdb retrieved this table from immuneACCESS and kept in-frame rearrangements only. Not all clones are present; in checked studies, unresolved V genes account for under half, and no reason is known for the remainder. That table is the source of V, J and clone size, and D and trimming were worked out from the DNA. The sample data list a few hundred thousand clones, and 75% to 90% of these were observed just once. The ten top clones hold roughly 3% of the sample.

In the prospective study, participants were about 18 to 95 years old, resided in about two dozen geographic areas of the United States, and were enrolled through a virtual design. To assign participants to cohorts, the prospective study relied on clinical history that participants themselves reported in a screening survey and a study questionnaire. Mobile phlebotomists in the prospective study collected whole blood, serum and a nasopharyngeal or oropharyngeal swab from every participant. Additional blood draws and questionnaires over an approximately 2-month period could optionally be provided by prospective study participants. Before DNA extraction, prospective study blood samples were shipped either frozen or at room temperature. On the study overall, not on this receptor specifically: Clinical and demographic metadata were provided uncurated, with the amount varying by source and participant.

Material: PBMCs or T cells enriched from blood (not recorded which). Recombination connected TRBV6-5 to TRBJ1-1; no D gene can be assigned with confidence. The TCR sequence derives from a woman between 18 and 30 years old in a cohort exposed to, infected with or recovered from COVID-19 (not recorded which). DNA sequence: TGTGCCAGCAGGCCAGCAGGAACCACTGAAGCTTTCTTT. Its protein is CASRPAGTTEAFF.